The 2 T cell receptor beta chains presented below share a single source sample, sequenced in a study of metastatic and nonmetastatic thyroid tumors. TCRdb re-called clones via MiXCR from the PCR reads. The sample has 60,000 to 85,000 clones, around 20% seen once. Patients underwent thyroid surgery, and none had received any treatment before it. The source material was blood. These receptors originate from a female donor with papillary thyroid cancer or a benign thyroid nodule (not recorded which). Some clones in this sample may be carry-over from other donors' samples.

This clone was found many times. The chain has TRBV2 and TRBJ2-7, with D perhaps TRBD1 or TRBD2 (6 bases each). The germline V gene has CDR1 SNHLY and CDR2 FYNNEI. Trimming took 8 bases from V and 6 from J, leaving 20 bases between them. The CDR3 spans 14 residues. In nucleotides, the CDR3 is TGTGCCAGCGCCCTGAGGGGGGATCTCTCCGAGCAGTACTTC. The encoded protein is CASALRGDLSEQYF.

This clone has just a few counts. The rearrangement joins TRBV19 to TRBJ2-3, with 7 bases fitting TRBD2. From germline, CDR1 is LNHDA and CDR2 SQIVND (reference sequence). With V trimmed by 5 bases and J by 4 bases, 9 bases remained unmatched. The CDR3 has 15 residues. The CDR3 bases are TGTGCCAGTAGTCTTCTGGCGGGAGTGGCAGATACGCAGTATTTT. The encoded protein is CASSLLAGVADTQYF.